Shown below are 10 T cell receptor beta chains from a single sample sequenced in a study of CD8 T cells in Susac syndrome. cDNA came from approximately 0.5 to 1 ug RNA primed by random hexamers. TCRdb used MiXCR to reprocess the immunoSEQ multiplex PCR reads, holding one entry per CDR3 protein. The sample lists 250,000 to 300,000 distinct CDR3 sequences, approximately 85% occurring once. What was sequenced was CD8+ T cells from PBMCs. These receptors all stem from a human donor with multiple sclerosis.

The rearrangement uses TRBV11-2 and TRBJ2-1; tentative D call: TRBD2 (5 bases). Germline V CDR1 and CDR2: SGHAT, FQNNGV. The CDR3 length is 16 residues. V gave up 5 bases and J gave up 8 bases, with 22 bases separating them. CDR3 nucleotide sequence: TGTGCCAGCAGCCCCCCAAATGGACTGGCCCTTGATGAGCAGTTCTTC. Amino acid sequence: CASSPPNGLALDEQFF.

The chain uses TRBV7-9 and TRBJ2-3; D not certain. V was trimmed by 3 bases and J by 5 bases, leaving 21 bases between them. This CDR3 has 17 amino acids. Per the germline V gene, CDR1 is SEHNR and CDR2 is FQNEAQ (reference sequence). CDR3 residues: CASSLVDGLGRVDTQYF. CDR3 coding DNA: TGTGCCAGCAGCTTGGTTGATGGTCTGGGAAGGGTAGATACGCAGTATTTT.

The chain combines TRBV7-9 with TRBJ1-1; TRBD1 is a possible D gene (5 bases). Trimming pared 5 bases from V and 6 bases from J, leaving 16 bases between. This CDR3 region has 14 residues. From germline, CDR1 is SEHNR and CDR2 FQNEAQ (reference sequence). The CDR3 bases are TGTGCCAGCAGCCCCCGGCAGGGAGAGGCTGAAGCTTTCTTT. As protein: CASSPRQGEAEAFF.

The chain combines TRBV7-9 with TRBJ1-2; 11 nucleotides line up with TRBD1. Losses at the gene ends were 1 base for V and 6 bases for J; bases not matched to a gene: 13. This CDR3 has 18 amino acids. Looked up from germline, CDR1 is SEHNR and CDR2 is FQNEAQ (reference sequence). As DNA, the CDR3 is TGTGCCAGCAGCTTAGTGGATGTAGCCTGGACAGGGGGCAATGGCTACACCTTC. It translates to CASSLVDVAWTGGNGYTF. The full variable domain, its missing parts supplied by reference TRBV7-9 and TRBJ1-2, is DTGVSQNPRHKITKRGQNVTFRCDPISEHNRLYWYRQTLGQGPEFLTYFQNEAQLEKSRLLSDRFSAERPKGSFSTLEIQRTEQGDSAMYLCASSLVDVAWTGGNGYTFGSGTRLTVV.

The gene calls are TRBV28 and TRBJ2-7, with D possibly matching TRBD1 (6 bases). The CDR3 runs 14 residues. Germline-derived CDR1 and CDR2 are MDHEN and SYDVKM. V was shortened by 2 bases and J by 3 bases, with 11 bases between the two germline ends. The CDR3 spells CASSLQGPLYEQYF. The CDR3 DNA is TGTGCCAGCAGTTTACAGGGGCCCCTCTACGAGCAGTACTTC.

The rearrangement links TRBV12-3 or TRBV12-4 to TRBJ2-1, with TRBD2 as a possible D gene (6 bases). This CDR3 has 12 residues. Trimming pared 8 bases from V and 3 bases from J, leaving 8 bases between. The CDR3, as DNA: TGTGCCAGCCGGGGACTCTACAATGAGCAGTTCTTC. It yields the protein CASRGLYNEQFF.

The rearrangement joins TRBV12-3 or TRBV12-4 to TRBJ2-1; D gene ambiguous. The V end lost 6 bases, the J end lost 7 bases, and 10 bases lay between the germline ends. The CDR3 consists of 12 residues. CDR3 loop: CASRAERNEQFF. Written as DNA, the CDR3 is TGTGCCAGCAGGGCCGAGAGAAATGAGCAGTTCTTC.

The chain couples TRBV20-1 to TRBJ2-7, with 8 positions matching TRBD1. The CDR3 has 14 residues. Germline values: CDR1 DFQATT, CDR2 SNEGSKA (reference sequence). V shed 5 bases and J 3 bases; nucleotides not matched to a gene: 9. The CDR3 protein is CSAPLDRESYEQYF. The CDR3 nucleotides read TGCAGTGCTCCTTTGGACAGGGAGAGCTACGAGCAGTACTTC.

A few counts support this clonotype. J is TRBJ1-1 and V is TRBV14; 8 nucleotides agree with TRBD1. The CDR3 is made up of 14 amino acids. Germline CDR1 SGHDN, CDR2 FVKESK. V shed 5 bases, J shed 1 base, and the junction held 3 bases outside the gene matches. In DNA form, the CDR3 reads TGTGCCAGCAGCAAGACAGGGGCGAACACTGAAGCTTTCTTT. Protein product: CASSKTGANTEAFF.

The chain links TRBV12-3 or TRBV12-4 to TRBJ1-2, with D unresolved. The CDR3 covers 16 residues. Trimming took off 4 bases at V and 2 bases at J, with 17 bases between the two ends. CDR3 coding DNA: TGTGCCAGCAGTTGGCCTCGGAACCAATTAAACTATGGCTACACCTTC. Translation gives CASSWPRNQLNYGYTF.